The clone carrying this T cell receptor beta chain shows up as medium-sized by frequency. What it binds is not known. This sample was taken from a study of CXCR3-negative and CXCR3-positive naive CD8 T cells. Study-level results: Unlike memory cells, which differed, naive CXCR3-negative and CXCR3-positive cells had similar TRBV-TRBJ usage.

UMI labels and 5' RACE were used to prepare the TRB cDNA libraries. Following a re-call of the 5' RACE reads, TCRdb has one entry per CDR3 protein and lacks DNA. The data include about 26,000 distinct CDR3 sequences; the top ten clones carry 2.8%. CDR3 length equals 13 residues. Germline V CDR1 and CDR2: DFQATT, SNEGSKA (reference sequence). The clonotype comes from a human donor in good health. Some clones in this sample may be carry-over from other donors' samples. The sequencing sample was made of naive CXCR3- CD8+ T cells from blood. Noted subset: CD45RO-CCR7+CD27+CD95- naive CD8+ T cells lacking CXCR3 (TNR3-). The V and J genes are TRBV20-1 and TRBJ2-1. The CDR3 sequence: CSARDFLYNEQFF.